This paragraph covers one T cell receptor beta chain sequence. Its matching antigen is unknown. Germline CDR1 is LNHDA and CDR2 is SQIVND (reference sequence). The V end lost 11 bases, the J end lost 5 bases, and 12 bases lay between the germline ends. This CDR3 comprises 12 residues. This sample is drawn from a study of T cell responses to AZD1222 COVID-19 vaccine. Produced via immunoSEQ multiplex PCR; TCRdb's table is partial and in-frame only. The table has some 150,000 clones, roughly 92% seen once. Notes on the study in general: Unmutated variant regions are reportedly targeted by nearly half of spike-specific TCRs.

The TCR sequence derives from an adult in good health. Sequencing used peripheral blood, obtained on day 0 of AZD1222 vaccination. This chain uses TRBV19 with TRBJ2-2; TRBD1 might be the D (5 bases). CDR3 sequence: CAAQGETGELFF. CDR3 DNA sequence: TGTGCCGCCCAGGGTGAAACCGGGGAGCTGTTTTTT.